Each of the 23 T cell receptor beta chains below was sequenced from the same sample in a study of identical twins. TCRdb reanalysed the 5' RACE reads using MiXCR and keeps one entry per CDR3 protein. Of hundreds of thousands of distinct CDR3 sequences listed, about 8.3% were seen once; the top ten hold approximately 2.1%. The data also belong to a second study, concerning yellow fever vaccine responses in identical twins.

Sequenced sample: memory (CD45RO+) T cells sorted from blood. These receptors originate from a woman aged 18 to 35 in good health.

This clonotype was recorded at least ten times. The rearrangement joins TRBV4-2 to TRBJ2-1; 7 bases fit TRBD2. The CDR3 loop spans 17 amino acids. Germline assignment: CDR1 LGHNA and CDR2 YNFKEQ. Losses at the gene ends were 0 bases for V and 0 bases for J; bases not matched to a gene: 5. The CDR3 DNA sequence: TGTGCCAGCAGCCAAGATTCTGGCGGGAGCTCCTACAATGAGCAGTTCTTC. Translating gives CASSQDSGGSSYNEQFF.

This clonotype has more than one count but fewer than ten. The V gene is TRBV7-2, the J gene TRBJ2-7; 10 bases line up with TRBD2. Germline V gene data show CDR1 as SGHTA and CDR2 as FQGNSA. The CDR3 is 15 residues long. J gave up 6 bases and V 1 base, and 6 bases lay outside the gene matches. The CDR3 protein is CASSLVGLAGAEQYF. CDR3 bases: TGTGCCAGCAGCTTAGTAGGGCTAGCGGGAGCCGAGCAGTACTTC.

The rearrangement uses TRBV10-3 and TRBJ2-6; D ambiguous. Trimming removed 8 bases at V and 0 bases at J, with 5 bases between. This CDR3 contains 13 residues. CDR1 is ENHRY, CDR2 SYGVKD, per germline. The CDR3: CAILRSGANVLTF. In DNA form, the CDR3 reads TGTGCCATCCTCCGCTCTGGGGCCAACGTCCTGACTTTC.

This clonotype appeared many times. The chain recombines TRBV2 with TRBJ2-7, with 8 bases lining up with TRBD2. Germline CDR1 is SNHLY and CDR2 is FYNNEI. The CDR3 is 14 residues long. The ends lost 10 bases at V and 6 bases at J; junction bases unmatched: 14. The CDR3 DNA reads TGTGCCACCAATAGCGGGACCGCTCGCCGCGAGCAGTACTTC. It is translated as CATNSGTARREQYF.

The chain uses TRBV10-2 and TRBJ2-5; D is ambiguous. CDR1 and CDR2 (germline): WSHSY, SAAADI. V was cut by 0 bases and J by 2 bases, with 10 bases left in between. The CDR3 is 15 amino acids. The CDR3 loop reads CASSESVAAQETQYF. The CDR3 nucleotides read TGCGCCAGCAGTGAGTCGGTGGCAGCGCAAGAGACCCAGTACTTC.

This clonotype was seen a few times. This chain joins TRBV12-3 or TRBV12-4 and TRBJ2-3; 15 bases map to TRBD2. CDR3 length equals 19 residues. V dropped 5 bases and J dropped 3; count of bases not matched to a gene: 12. In DNA, the CDR3 is TGTGCCAGCAGTCTTACTCCGGGACTAGCGGGAGGTACGACAGATACGCAGTATTTT. Amino acid sequence: CASSLTPGLAGGTTDTQYF.

This clonotype occurred many times. This chain links TRBV7-9 with TRBJ2-4, with a tentative D call TRBD2 (5 bases). CDR1 SEHNR and CDR2 FQNEAQ come from the germline V gene (reference sequence). The length of the CDR3 is 12 residues. V was cut by 1 base and J by 8 bases, with 6 bases left in between. The CDR3 DNA is TGTGCCAGCAGCTTAGTGGAGGACATTCAGTACTTC. Its protein is CASSLVEDIQYF.

There are a few counts of this clonotype. The chain employs TRBV18 and TRBJ2-3; possible D gene TRBD2, 6 bases. From germline, CDR1 is KGHSH and CDR2 LQKENI. The CDR3 consists of 17 residues. V lost 4 bases to trimming and J lost 3 bases, with 20 bases between them. CDR3 amino acids: CASSRAMTGGGTDTQYF. The CDR3 DNA sequence: TGTGCCAGCTCACGTGCAATGACCGGGGGAGGAACAGATACGCAGTATTTT.

This clonotype occurred once. The CDR3 spells CATSRSGRFSDTQYF. DNA of the CDR3: TGTGCCACCAGCCGTAGCGGGAGGTTTTCAGATACGCAGTATTTT. J is TRBJ2-3 and V is TRBV24-1; 10 bases align to TRBD2. The CDR3 contains 15 residues. V lost 7 bases to trimming and J lost 4 bases; unmatched junction nucleotides: 7. Germline V gene lookup returns CDR1 KGHDR and CDR2 SFDVKD.

The chain combines TRBV7-9 with TRBJ2-1; D possibly corresponds to TRBD2 (5 bases). This CDR3 is built from 11 residues. The germline CDR1 and CDR2 sequences are SEHNR and FQNEAQ (reference sequence). Trimming took 8 bases from V and 15 from J, leaving 17 bases between them. For the CDR3, the DNA is TGTGCCAGCTTCCGGGGATTTAATCTGTTCTTC. Translating it yields CASFRGFNLFF.

This clonotype was found many times. The gene calls are TRBV7-9 and TRBJ2-1, with D uncertain. The ends were cut back, 5 bases at V and 10 bases at J, with 12 bases in the middle. This CDR3 is 12 amino acids long. Germline CDR1 is SEHNR and CDR2 is FQNEAQ (reference sequence). The CDR3 nucleotides are TGTGCCAGCAGCCGGGCCCACGGGGAGCAGTTCTTC. Translated, it gives CASSRAHGEQFF.

In this sample, this clonotype turned up a few times. This chain uses TRBV20-1 with TRBJ2-3; D possibly corresponds to TRBD1 (5 bases). V lost 0 bases to trimming and J lost 5 bases, with 18 bases between them. Germline lookup yields CDR1 DFQATT and CDR2 SNEGSKA (reference sequence). This CDR3 has 16 residues. Here the CDR3 DNA reads TGCAGTGCTAGAGATCCCCAGGGAACGGCTGGAGATACGCAGTATTTT. Its protein product is CSARDPQGTAGDTQYF.

The chain has TRBV28 and TRBJ2-3; D is unresolved. CDR1 is MDHEN, CDR2 SYDVKM, per germline. V gave up 6 bases and J gave up 2 bases, with 15 bases separating them. The CDR3 runs 15 residues. The CDR3 sequence is CASSEVRAHTDTQYF. In DNA form, the CDR3 reads TGTGCCAGCAGCGAAGTTCGCGCACACACAGATACGCAGTATTTT.

The V call is TRBV5-1, the J call TRBJ1-2; tentative D call: TRBD1 (6 bases). Per the germline V gene, CDR1 is SGHRS and CDR2 is YFSETQ. This CDR3 comprises 17 residues. V lost 0 bases and J 8 bases, leaving 23 bases between the germline ends. DNA for the CDR3: TGCGCCAGCAGCTTGGAGACAGGAAGATCTATTACGTCGGGCTACACCTTC. As protein: CASSLETGRSITSGYTF.

This clonotype appeared many times. This rearrangement joins TRBV7-9 to TRBJ1-1; D is undetermined. This CDR3 contains 14 residues. Germline CDR1 is SEHNR and CDR2 is FQNEAQ (reference sequence). The germline V and J ends were trimmed by 6 bases and 7 bases, with 18 bases remaining between them. The CDR3 nucleotides are TGTGCCAGCAGTCGTAGCAGCGGGTGGCATGAAGCTTTCTTT. Residues: CASSRSSGWHEAFF. Full variable domain (remainder filled in from reference TRBV7-9 and TRBJ1-1): DTGVSQNPRHKITKRGQNVTFRCDPISEHNRLYWYRQTLGQGPEFLTYFQNEAQLEKSRLLSDRFSAERPKGSFSTLEIQRTEQGDSAMYLCASSRSSGWHEAFFGQGTRLTVV.

V and J are TRBV10-3 and TRBJ1-1; D remains unclear. V was pared by 10 bases and J by 1 base, with 13 bases between. In germline, CDR1 is ENHRY, CDR2 SYGVKD. The CDR3 contains 13 residues. The CDR3 DNA is TGTGCCACCGCAGAAAAGGGGAACACTGAAGCTTTCTTT. This codes for CATAEKGNTEAFF.

The chain joins TRBV20-1 to TRBJ2-7; D tentatively fits TRBD1 or TRBD2 (6 bases each). The germline V gene has CDR1 DFQATT and CDR2 SNEGSKA (reference sequence). V lost 1 base, J lost 7 bases, and 14 bases lay in between. The CDR3 consists of 13 residues. The DNA of the CDR3 is TGCAGTGCTAGAGTAAGGACTACAGGGGAGCAGTACTTC. Its protein product is CSARVRTTGEQYF.

In its sample, this clonotype was seen a few times. The rearrangement uses TRBV6-2 or TRBV6-3 and TRBJ1-1; perhaps TRBD1 as D (5 bases). Germline V gene lookup returns CDR1 MNHEY and CDR2 SVGEGT. The CDR3 has 14 residues. Trimming removed 6 bases from V and 6 bases from J, with 17 bases in between. The CDR3 region is CASRPSGGGAEAFF. As DNA, the CDR3 is TGTGCCAGCAGACCGAGTGGTGGGGGGGCTGAAGCTTTCTTT.

The V gene is TRBV10-3, the J gene TRBJ2-5; 10 positions agree with TRBD1. The CDR3 length is 15 residues. Germline loops: CDR1 ENHRY, CDR2 SYGVKD. V shed 6 bases, J shed 5 bases, and the junction held 9 bases outside the gene matches. The CDR3 DNA reads TGTGCCATCAGCTTTACGGGACAGGGGTCGGAGACCCAGTACTTC. Translated, it gives CAISFTGQGSETQYF.

The sample holds a few counts of this clonotype. The rearrangement links TRBV6-1 to TRBJ2-6; 7 nucleotides match TRBD1. The V segment lost 7 bases and the J segment 0 bases; nucleotides outside the gene matches: 3. The CDR3 runs 15 residues. Germline V gives CDR1 MNHNS, CDR2 SASEGT. The CDR3 here is CASTQGDSGANVLTF. The CDR3, as DNA: TGTGCCAGCACCCAGGGGGACTCTGGGGCCAACGTCCTGACTTTC.

J is TRBJ1-5 and V is TRBV27, with 9 positions matching TRBD1. Looked up from germline, CDR1 is MNHEY and CDR2 is SMNVEV (reference sequence). This CDR3 comprises 16 residues. The V segment lost 6 bases and the J segment 4 bases; nucleotides outside the gene matches: 10. The DNA for the CDR3 is TGTGCCAGCAGAGATGGACAGGGGTTGGGAAATCAGCCCCAGCATTTT. Translation: CASRDGQGLGNQPQHF.

This clonotype turned up a few times. The chain links TRBV6-5 to TRBJ2-1; 13 bases are a match to TRBD2. V shed 4 bases, J shed 9 bases, and the junction held 6 bases outside the gene matches. Looked up from germline, CDR1 is MNHEY and CDR2 is SVGAGI. The CDR3 is 15 residues long. In nucleotides, the CDR3 is TGTGCCAGCAGTTCACGGACTAGCGGGAGCGCTGAGCAGTTCTTC. Translation: CASSSRTSGSAEQFF.

This clonotype was seen a handful of times. The chain couples TRBV4-2 to TRBJ2-7; D might be TRBD1 (5 bases). The ends were cut back, 3 bases at V and 7 bases at J, with 16 bases in the middle. Germline V gives CDR1 LGHNA, CDR2 YNFKEQ. The CDR3 sequence is 14 residues long. The CDR3 coding sequence is TGTGCCAGCAGCCATGATGGACACACTGGGGAGCAGTACTTC. It yields the protein CASSHDGHTGEQYF.